The sequence of this TCR beta chain was determined in a study of shared clonotypes between healthy human individuals. Replicate PCRs for sorted subsets used 200 ng DNA; this equaled around 29,000 T cell genomes. The method was immunoSEQ multiplex PCR; TCRdb's version includes in-frame clones alone and lacks a portion of them. The sample lists about 2.4 million clones, 80% to 95% occurring once. Study-level points and caveats: Relative to memory subsets, naive subsets generally showed larger estimated richness.

In regard to this clone: What it binds is not known.

The V end lost 5 bases, the J end lost 11 bases, and 22 bases lay between the germline ends. The germline CDR1 and CDR2 sequences are SGHVS and FQNEAQ. This CDR3 is 15 amino acids long. Caucasian adults residing in Nashville, Tennessee made up all the donors. The authors divided CD4+ cells into CD45RA+ naive and CD45RA-negative memory subsets. This sequence was found in a young man in good health. Some clones in this sample may be carry-over from other donors' samples. The chain couples TRBV7-8 to TRBJ2-1; the D is unclear. The sequencing input was naive CD4+ T cells from PBMCs. The subset here: CD45RA+ positively selected. CDR3 amino acids: CASSPNSGPPMKQFF. In DNA, the CDR3 is TGTGCCAGCAGCCCAAACTCCGGGCCACCAATGAAGCAGTTCTTC.